The clone carrying this T cell receptor beta chain was seen a single time. Assay: immunoSEQ multiplex PCR; the TCRdb copy retains only in-frame clones and omits some. The data hold roughly 49,000 clones, with 68% observed a single time. Trimming removed 5 bases from V and 4 bases from J, with 13 bases in between. Per the germline V gene, CDR1 is SGHTA and CDR2 is FQGNSA. This CDR3 contains 14 residues. This specimen comes from a study of blood T cell repertoires in COVID-19. Study information: Samples representing acute and convalescent COVID-19 were sourced from the United States, Italy and Spain.

This chain uses TRBV7-2 with TRBJ2-3; D is perhaps TRBD2 (6 bases). Specimen: peripheral blood. The TCR was taken from a woman in her 70s with acute or convalescent COVID-19. CDR3 region: CASSPMGGADTQYF. The CDR3 DNA reads as TGTGCCAGCAGCCCGATGGGCGGGGCAGATACGCAGTATTTT.